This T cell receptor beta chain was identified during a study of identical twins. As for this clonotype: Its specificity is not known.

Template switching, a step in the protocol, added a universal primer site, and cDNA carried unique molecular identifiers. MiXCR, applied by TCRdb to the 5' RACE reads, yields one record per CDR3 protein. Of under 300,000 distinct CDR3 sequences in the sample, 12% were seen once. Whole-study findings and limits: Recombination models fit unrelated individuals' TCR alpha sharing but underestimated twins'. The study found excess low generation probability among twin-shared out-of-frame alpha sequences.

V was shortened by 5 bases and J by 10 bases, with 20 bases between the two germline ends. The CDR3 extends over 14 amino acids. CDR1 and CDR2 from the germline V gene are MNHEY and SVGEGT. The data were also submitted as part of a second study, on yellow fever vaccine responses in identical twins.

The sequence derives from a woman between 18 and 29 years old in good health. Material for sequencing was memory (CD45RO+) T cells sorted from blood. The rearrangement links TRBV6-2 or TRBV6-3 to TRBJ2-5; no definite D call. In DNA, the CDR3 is TGTGCCAGCAGTCAGGACCAGGAGCTATATGACCAGTACTTC. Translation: CASSQDQELYDQYF.